A selection of T cell receptor beta chains follows, all from one sample in a study of cytomegalovirus exposure and HLA in healthy donors. Here immunoSEQ multiplex PCR was the method, and the copy in TCRdb shows in-frame clones only, minus some. This sample carries fewer than 150,000 clones, around 77% of them seen once, and the ten largest clones take roughly 5%. The sequenced sample consisted of PBMCs. These receptors were taken from a man aged 50 or older in good health and CMV-seropositive. Both conserved end residues are trimmed from each CDR3. The D gene is left open where the match is weak. Some rows mark clone size as missing; the rest say once, few, many or name a class of expanded clone.

v_gene	j_gene	abundance	d_gene	CDR3aa
TRBV7-2	TRBJ2-2	few	.	ASSPRWGVGDTGELF
TRBV6-5	TRBJ2-2	.	.	ASKFQGHTGELF
TRBV30	TRBJ1-6	.	.	AWSRQLSPLH
TRBV7-6	TRBJ2-5	few	.	ASSFGETQY
TRBV4-1	TRBJ2-7	.	.	ASSQGFLDPYEQY
TRBV6-1	TRBJ1-1	few	.	ASSSQGNTEAF
TRBV6-4	TRBJ2-7	few	.	ASPLGDPISRWDTRDEQY
TRBV14	TRBJ2-6	.	.	ASSQYRDSGANVLT
TRBV4-1	TRBJ2-7	.	TRBD1	ASSHRTGSSYEQY
TRBV5-1	TRBJ2-7	.	TRBD2	ASSLTTSGRPSGEQY
TRBV4-3	TRBJ2-1	.	.	ASSQASGGEQF
TRBV5-5	TRBJ1-2	.	TRBD1	ASNLGQPDYGYT
TRBV18	TRBJ2-2	.	.	ASSHPSNTGELF
TRBV7-2	TRBJ1-2	.	.	ASSLQGRYGYT
TRBV2	TRBJ2-7	.	TRBD1	ASRGTGYEQY
TRBV30	TRBJ1-3	.	.	AWNRISGNTIY
TRBV5-1	TRBJ2-1	once	.	ASSLEQGQDNEQF
TRBV18	TRBJ1-3	few	.	ASSPPYQGNKNTIY
TRBV2	TRBJ2-5	.	.	ASSWQVIQETQY
TRBV19	TRBJ2-7	.	.	ASSIMTYPYEQY
TRBV7-2	TRBJ1-1	.	.	ASSLIPGDTEAF
TRBV2	TRBJ2-3	.	.	ASTPSGGGGTDTQY
TRBV14	TRBJ1-1	.	TRBD1	ASGETGDTEAF
TRBV19	TRBJ2-1	.	TRBD2	ASSVSGRANEQF
TRBV5-6	TRBJ2-1	.	.	ASSLAGLSGGSLGF
TRBV19	TRBJ1-5	.	.	ASSIGQVPNQPQH
TRBV6-1	TRBJ2-7	.	.	ASSETDYEQY
TRBV28	TRBJ2-7	.	.	ASRQDAYEQY
TRBV5-4	TRBJ2-1	.	.	ASSSENEQF
TRBV27	TRBJ1-6	.	.	ASSLGFGSGYNSPLH
TRBV6-1	TRBJ1-3	.	.	ASLSDGKGNTIY
TRBV13	TRBJ1-2	.	.	ASSLKTGGYT
TRBV4-1	TRBJ2-5	.	TRBD1	ASSLRTGLGETQY
TRBV5-1	TRBJ1-1	.	TRBD1	ASSFQGDGTEAF
TRBV7-9	TRBJ2-1	few	.	ASSLGPGGGDDEQF
TRBV19	TRBJ2-3	.	.	ASKQVTSTDTQY
TRBV27	TRBJ2-1	few	.	ASSKGGAPYNEQF
TRBV28	TRBJ1-1	.	TRBD1	ASSLWDPDRGQRGTEAF
TRBV6-1	TRBJ2-5	.	TRBD1	ASKRGRLETQY
TRBV6-5	TRBJ1-2	.	TRBD1	ASSFSYRGGYGYT
TRBV5-5	TRBJ2-3	.	.	ASSLSGYTDTQY
TRBV5-6	TRBJ2-7	.	TRBD2	ASSAGLGAYEQY
TRBV6-5	TRBJ2-2	few	TRBD1	ASSYSGTANTGELF
TRBV6-1	TRBJ1-2	.	.	ASSPQGLPSGYT
TRBV2	TRBJ1-6	few	.	ASSAGLVSPLH
TRBV7-8	TRBJ1-2	.	.	ASSLYGRDYGYT
TRBV4-1	TRBJ2-1	.	TRBD2	ASSPWGGGGAAEQF
TRBV11-1	TRBJ1-1	few	.	ASSLEPLTEAF
TRBV30	TRBJ1-1	.	.	AWRGMNTEAF
TRBV18	TRBJ2-2	.	TRBD2	ASSPPTSGTGELF
TRBV5-1	TRBJ2-7	once	TRBD2	ASSLVSGSPYEQY
TRBV5-4	TRBJ2-3	once	.	ASSWDTGTDTQY
TRBV7-3	TRBJ2-2	.	TRBD2	ASSQLGGVNTGELF
TRBV2	TRBJ2-2	.	TRBD1	ASSVRQGASGELF
TRBV2	TRBJ1-5	.	TRBD1	ASSLSGGQQPQH
TRBV5-1	TRBJ2-2	.	TRBD1	ASSFRDSLLPGELF
TRBV11-3	TRBJ2-1	.	.	ASSLTQDTVDEQF
TRBV4-1	TRBJ2-1	.	TRBD2	ASSQGMAIRRELSYNEQF
TRBV19	TRBJ1-5	few	.	ASSTIPGTSISNQPQH